The TCR beta chain under discussion was sequenced for a study of blood T cell repertoires in COVID-19 (dated by TCRdb to 2018 to 2020). Some background on the complete study: Samples covering the acute and convalescent phases of COVID-19 were provided by collaborators in the United States, Italy and Spain. The sample metadata nearly always contained a de-identified subject ID, COVID-19 status, age in years and sex. The repertoires were made available in a free public database intended to serve as a resource for research on the immune response to SARS-CoV-2. Where available, HLA class I and class II types were obtained from metadata supplied by the sample provider rather than from assay-based typing. The samples were drawn from two sources: the first 160 participants of the ongoing ImmuneRACE study, and over 950 subjects contributed by 6 global collaborators. Deeply sampled blood TCRbeta repertoires from subjects exposed to, actively infected with, or recovered from COVID-19 were included in the dataset. The material from the prospective study consisted of cDNA or gDNA derived from T cells, B-cell-depleted T cells, or PBMCs.

Broader findings and caveats from the paper: The quantity of clinical and demographic metadata differed by source and by participant and was supplied without curation.

Points on this clone: The clone's antigen remains unknown. No qualities accompany the bases; no much larger clone lies one base away.

One collaborating source in Seattle enrolled patients during active infection and followed them longitudinally through the course of disease. The collaborating institutions used their own protocols to collect whole blood in K2EDTA tubes. For TCRbeta analysis, collaborator samples were shipped as frozen whole blood, as isolated PBMCs, or as DNA extracted from either sample type. Counted from cysteine to phenylalanine, this CDR3 has 16 amino acids. The only DNA kept is the CDR3, 48 bases in frame from the first base. V ends up 2 bases short and J 2 bases short, with an unmatched junction base count of 7. Based on the germline V gene, the CDR1 and CDR2 sequences are MNHEY and SVGAGI. The immunoSEQ Assay, a bias-controlled multiplex PCR, was used to amplify TCRbeta CDR3 regions from genomic DNA. The paper's data handling went like this. Nucleated cell counts per sample were estimated from amplification of reference gene primers within the assay. To quantify the absolute abundance of each unique TCRbeta CDR3 rearrangement, sequence reads were collapsed and filtered. Productive Simpson clonality was computed per sample as the square root of Simpson's diversity index over productive rearrangements. This immuneACCESS table, as held by TCRdb, lists in-frame sequences with V and J called but not all clones. Of the missing ones, under half trace to an unresolved V gene in checked studies; the others have no known cause. The V and J calls and clone size come from that table; D and trimming were worked out from the DNA. For this sample there are fewer than 300,000 clones; roughly four fifths appear just once. Around 14% of the sample is taken by the ten largest.

The sample consisted of peripheral blood. This chain joins TRBV6-5 to TRBJ1-2; the junction holds 8 bases that match TRBD1. This receptor was identified in a person aged 70 to 85 with COVID-19, enrolled during active disease. DNA sequence: TGTGCCAGCAGTTACGGGGCGAACAGGGGGAACTATGGCTACACCTTC. This yields the protein CASSYGANRGNYGYTF.